The 11 T cell receptor beta chains reported below all come from one sample, sequenced in a study of CD8+CD57+ T cells in acquired aplastic anemia. Profiling of TCR beta VDJ combinations and CDR3 sequences used genomic DNA as template. TCRdb itself ran the reads through MiXCR, one entry per CDR3 protein. Of hundreds of thousands of distinct CDR3 sequences in the sample, 65% to 80% are singletons; the top ten hold 4%. The specimen sequenced was sorted CD4+, CD8+, or CD8+CD57+ T cells (not recorded which) from PBMCs. The source is a human donor in good health, serving as a control.

In this sample, this clonotype turned up once. This rearrangement joins TRBV10-2 to TRBJ1-5, with TRBD1 identical over 10 bases. V trimming: 4 bases; J trimming: 11 bases; junction bases outside the gene matches: 5. The CDR3 consists of 13 residues. The germline V gene encodes CDR1 WSHSY and CDR2 SAAADI. CDR3 residues: CASSGQGALAQHF. CDR3 nucleotides: TGCGCCAGCAGTGGACAGGGGGCCCTCGCCCAGCATTTT.

Notes on this clonotype: Relative to the germline gene, one junction end is altered; a read error may explain this. The chain recombines TRBV7-2 with TRBJ2-7, with D possibly being TRBD1 (6 bases). CDR3 length equals 15 residues. Looked up from germline, CDR1 is SGHTA and CDR2 is FQGNSA. The CDR3 DNA reads TGTGCCAGCGGCTTGAGGGTGGGGGCTGACTCCTTGCTTTACTTC. Translation: CASGLRVGADSLLYF. The full variable domain, its missing parts supplied by reference TRBV7-2 and TRBJ2-7, is GAGVSQSPSNKVTEKGKDVELRCDPISGHTALYWYRQSLGQGLEFLIYFQGNSAPDKSGLPSDRFSAERTGGSVSTLTIQRTQQEDSAVYLCASGLRVGADSLLYFGPGTRLTVT.

V is TRBV7-2 and J is TRBJ1-2; tentative D call: TRBD1 (5 bases). Germline CDR1 SGHTA, CDR2 FQGNSA. This CDR3 is 15 amino acids long. Trimming cost V 6 bases and J 10 bases, with 24 bases left between them. The CDR3 nucleotides read TGTGCCAGCAGTACCCAAACGGGGCAGGGCAGCGTCTACACCTTC. Its protein product is CASSTQTGQGSVYTF.

A word on this clonotype: A junction boundary mismatches the germline segment, possibly from a read error. The chain employs TRBV2 and TRBJ1-1, with no clear D. CDR1 SNHLY and CDR2 FYNNEI come from the germline V gene. The CDR3 extends over 14 amino acids. The DNA of the CDR3 is TGTGCCAGCAGCGGCTCGGCAGGAAACAGTGAAGCTTTCTTT. Amino acids: CASSGSAGNSEAFF.

In the case of this clonotype: This may arise from a read error, as a much more abundant clone is one base away. The chain links TRBV3-1 to TRBJ1-4; D is possibly TRBD1 (5 bases). Germline V lookup: CDR1 LGHDT, CDR2 YNNKEL (reference sequence). The CDR3 is 14 amino acids. The CDR3 bases are TGTGCCAGCAGCCAGGGGCGTGAGAATGAAAAACTGCTTTTT. This encodes CASSQGRENEKLLF.

The CDR3: CASRGTGVLTF. DNA for the CDR3: TGTGCCAGCAGGGGGACGGGCGTCCTGACTTTC. The chain links TRBV2 to TRBJ2-6; D is perhaps TRBD1 or TRBD2 (5 bases each). The V gene's germline CDR1 is SNHLY and CDR2 FYNNEI. Trimming cost V 6 bases and J 12 bases, with 9 bases left between them. This CDR3 contains 11 residues.

This clonotype was recorded many times. The gene calls are TRBV29-1 and TRBJ1-2; D gene unclear. Germline values: CDR1 SQVTM, CDR2 ANQGSEA. CDR3 size: 13 residues. V lost 0 bases, J lost 2 bases, and 7 bases lay in between. The chain's CDR3 is CSVEDRQNYGYTF. The CDR3 DNA is TGCAGCGTTGAAGATAGGCAGAACTATGGCTACACCTTC.

Turning to this clonotype: One end of the junction does not line up with germline, which may come from a read error. J is TRBJ1-5 and V is TRBV7-9; unclear D gene. Germline V lookup: CDR1 SEHNR, CDR2 FQNEAQ (reference sequence). The CDR3 consists of 14 residues. The CDR3, as DNA: TGTGCCAGCACCCTACCGGGTCTCGACGAGCAGTACTTCTTT. This encodes CASTLPGLDEQYFF. The full variable domain, rest sourced from reference TRBV7-9 and TRBJ1-5, is DTGVSQNPRHKITKRGQNVTFRCDPISEHNRLYWYRQTLGQGPEFLTYFQNEAQLEKSRLLSDRFSAERPKGSFSTLEIQRTEQGDSAMYLCASTLPGLDEQYFFGDGTRLSIL.

The CDR3 here is CATMEILSSYNEQFF. The CDR3 nucleotides read TGTGCCACCATGGAGATACTGAGCTCCTACAATGAGCAGTTCTTC. The V and J genes are TRBV2 and TRBJ2-1, with unresolved D. The ends were cut back, 10 bases at V and 0 bases at J, with 16 bases in the middle. Germline CDR1 reads SNHLY; CDR2 reads FYNNEI. The CDR3 is 15 amino acids.

To note about this clonotype: This CDR3 fails to terminate in the conserved phenylalanine or tryptophan, so it likely reflects a read error. Because the CDR3's place on the DNA is in doubt, the DNA is left out and the CDR3 is given as listed by TCRdb. The chain has TRBV9 and TRBJ2-6. The CDR3 length equals 10 residues, ends included. Germline V lookup: CDR1 SGDLS, CDR2 YYNGEE. The CDR3 loop is CASSVGQSNT.

The CDR3 DNA reads as TGCAGCGTTGATCAGGCGAACACTGAAGCTTTCTTT. Its protein is CSVDQANTEAFF. The J gene is TRBJ1-1, the V gene TRBV29-1; no clear D. V was clipped by 3 bases and J by 1 base, with 6 bases between them. The CDR3 sequence is 12 residues long. Looked up from germline, CDR1 is SQVTM and CDR2 is ANQGSEA.